Below are 21 T cell receptor beta chains sequenced from a single sample in a study of T-cell memory formation after mild COVID-19. TCRdb re-analysed the 5' RACE reads in MiXCR, keeping a single row per CDR3 protein. The sample lists approximately 430,000 distinct CDR3 sequences, less than 25% occurring once. The specimen sequenced was PBMCs or a T cell subset sorted from them (not recorded which). Every receptor here comes from an adult woman who had mild COVID-19 (a few samples of this study predate the infection). Cell type and time point are not known.

The rearrangement uses TRBV5-6 and TRBJ2-4; D is undetermined. Germline CDR1 reads SGHDT; CDR2 reads YYEEEE. Trimming stripped 0 bases from V and 9 bases from J, with 16 bases between. The length of the CDR3 is 15 residues. In DNA form, the CDR3 reads TGTGCCAGCAGCTTGGAGGGCCACTTTAATTCCATTCAGTACTTC. Its protein is CASSLEGHFNSIQYF. The complete variable domain, with remaining parts taken from reference TRBV5-6 and TRBJ2-4, reads DAGVTQSPTHLIKTRGQQVTLRCSPKSGHDTVSWYQQALGQGPQFIFQYYEEEERQRGNFPDRFSGHQFPNYSSELNVNALLLGDSALYLCASSLEGHFNSIQYFGAGTRLSVL.

This clonotype was detected only a few times. The chain combines TRBV7-3 with TRBJ2-6, with 9 bases identical to TRBD1. CDR3 length: 17 amino acids. Germline values: CDR1 SGHTA, CDR2 FQGTGA. Losses at the gene ends were 4 bases for V and 0 bases for J; bases not matched to a gene: 4. CDR3 coding DNA: TGTGCCAGCAGCTCCGGGACAGGGACCTCTGGGGCCAACGTCCTGACTTTC. Protein sequence: CASSSGTGTSGANVLTF. Full variable domain (remainder filled in from reference TRBV7-3 and TRBJ2-6): GAGVSQTPSNKVTEKGKYVELRCDPISGHTALYWYRQSLGQGPEFLIYFQGTGAADDSGLPNDRFFAVRPEGSVSTLKIQRTERGDSAVYLCASSSGTGTSGANVLTFGAGSRLTVL.

The table lists this clonotype with a few counts. J is TRBJ2-7 and V is TRBV27, with D hard to call. V lost 2 bases, J lost 2 bases, and 10 bases lay in between. Germline assignment: CDR1 MNHEY and CDR2 SMNVEV (reference sequence). The CDR3 has 14 amino acids. CDR3 region: CASSLVPPAYEQYF. CDR3 bases: TGTGCCAGCAGTTTAGTACCCCCGGCCTACGAGCAGTACTTC.

This clonotype occurred many times. The rearrangement joins TRBV4-2 to TRBJ2-7, with D possibly TRBD1 on 5 matching bases. The germline V gene encodes CDR1 LGHNA and CDR2 YNFKEQ. V lost 0 bases to trimming and J lost 1 base, with 7 bases between them. This CDR3 spans 14 amino acids. The CDR3 sequence: CASSQETVSYEQYF. CDR3 sequence (DNA): TGTGCCAGCAGCCAAGAGACAGTGTCCTACGAGCAGTACTTC.

J is TRBJ2-1 and V is TRBV6-5; 15 nucleotides align to TRBD2. V shed 2 bases, J shed 8 bases, and the junction held 1 base outside the gene matches. The CDR3 runs to 15 residues. Germline CDR1 MNHEY, CDR2 SVGAGI. The CDR3 region has the DNA TGTGCCAGCAGTTACGGGACTAGCGGGAGGCATGAGCAGTTCTTC. Amino acids: CASSYGTSGRHEQFF.

The rearrangement joins TRBV9 to TRBJ2-1; the D gene is possibly TRBD1 (5 bases). The CDR3 is 13 residues long. V lost 0 bases and J 4 bases, leaving 5 bases between the germline ends. Germline V CDR1 and CDR2: SGDLS, YYNGEE. DNA of the CDR3: TGTGCCAGCAGCGTAGGACAGTACAATGAGCAGTTCTTC. It yields the protein CASSVGQYNEQFF.

This clonotype was counted only a few times. This chain joins TRBV10-3 and TRBJ1-2, with 7 bases fitting TRBD1. Germline V gene data show CDR1 as ENHRY and CDR2 as SYGVKD. Unmatched junction bases numbered 7, after V lost 2 bases and J lost 7 bases. The CDR3 has 14 residues. The CDR3 is CAISEDRVVGGYTF. The CDR3 nucleotides read TGTGCCATCAGTGAGGACAGGGTAGTAGGTGGCTACACCTTC.

V usage is TRBV20-1 and J usage is TRBJ2-2; D gene unclear. In germline, CDR1 is DFQATT, CDR2 SNEGSKA (reference sequence). Between the trimmed V and J ends, which lost 6 bases and 4 bases, there was a span of 9 bases. This CDR3 contains 12 residues. CDR3: CSALTLTGELFF. In DNA form, the CDR3 reads TGCAGTGCCCTTACACTCACCGGGGAGCTGTTTTTT.

This clonotype came up many times. CDR3 protein: CASSLVLAAPYEQYF. The CDR3 nucleotides are TGTGCCAGCAGCTTAGTCTTGGCCGCCCCCTACGAGCAGTACTTC. The genes are TRBV7-3 and TRBJ2-7; D call uncertain. Trimming stripped 2 bases from V and 2 bases from J, with 13 bases between. The CDR3 loop spans 15 amino acids. Germline loops: CDR1 SGHTA, CDR2 FQGTGA.

The rearrangement links TRBV10-3 to TRBJ1-2, with D hard to call. Germline CDR1 ENHRY, CDR2 SYGVKD. Trimming removed 4 bases from V and 8 bases from J, with 8 bases in between. The CDR3 has 11 amino acids. The CDR3 sequence: CAISGPLGYTF. The CDR3 DNA sequence: TGTGCCATCAGTGGGCCCCTCGGCTACACCTTC.

J is TRBJ1-1 and V is TRBV7-2; no firm D call. Trimming took 3 bases from V and 1 from J, leaving 9 bases between them. CDR1 is SGHTA and CDR2 is FQGNSA in the germline V gene. There are 14 residues in the CDR3. In DNA, the CDR3 is TGTGCCAGCAGCTTTCTGCCGCAGAACACTGAAGCTTTCTTT. Protein: CASSFLPQNTEAFF.

In its sample, this clonotype was seen once. The genes are TRBV20-1 and TRBJ1-3; the D gene is possibly TRBD1 (6 bases). The CDR3 is made up of 12 amino acids. V dropped 5 bases and J dropped 4 bases, with 9 bases sitting between them. Germline lookup yields CDR1 DFQATT and CDR2 SNEGSKA (reference sequence). The CDR3 coding sequence is TGCAGTGCTGGACAGCGGGGAAACACCATATATTTT. This sequence encodes CSAGQRGNTIYF.

The J gene is TRBJ2-7, the V gene TRBV6-5; D perhaps matches TRBD2 (6 bases). Germline values: CDR1 MNHEY, CDR2 SVGAGI. The CDR3 sequence is 14 residues long. V was shortened by 2 bases and J by 2 bases, with 10 bases between the two germline ends. CDR3 coding DNA: TGTGCCAGCAGTTACAAGGGACTCACCTACGAGCAGTACTTC. Residues: CASSYKGLTYEQYF.

The chain recombines TRBV7-2 with TRBJ2-6; no definite D call. Looked up from germline, CDR1 is SGHTA and CDR2 is FQGNSA. This CDR3 has 13 amino acids. The CDR3: CGARFAGANVLTF. The CDR3, as DNA: TGTGGGGCGAGATTCGCTGGGGCCAACGTCCTGACTTTC.

The genes are TRBV7-2 and TRBJ2-3, with 7 bases aligning to TRBD2. Trimming removed 6 bases from V and 1 base from J; junction bases left unmatched: 7. The CDR3 loop spans 15 amino acids. The germline CDR1 and CDR2 sequences are SGHTA and FQGNSA. For the CDR3, the DNA is TGTGCCAGCAGTTCGGGAGGACTTCGCACAGATACGCAGTATTTT. It codes for CASSSGGLRTDTQYF.

Only a few counts were recorded for this clonotype. The chain combines TRBV10-3 with TRBJ2-1; 10 bases match TRBD2. The CDR3 extends over 15 amino acids. Per the germline V gene, CDR1 is ENHRY and CDR2 is SYGVKD. V shed 3 bases and J 5 bases; nucleotides not matched to a gene: 4. CDR3 nucleotides: TGTGCCATCAGTGATTTAGCGGGGGGCCACAATGAGCAGTTCTTC. It codes for CAISDLAGGHNEQFF.

The V call is TRBV12-3 or TRBV12-4, the J call TRBJ2-1; TRBD1 matches at 7 bases. The CDR3 sequence is 13 residues long. Trimming cost V 10 bases and J 0 bases; bases outside gene matches: 3. The CDR3, as DNA: TGTGCCACCTGGACAGGCTCCTACAATGAGCAGTTCTTC. It codes for CATWTGSYNEQFF.

The chain has TRBV10-3 and TRBJ2-5; TRBD1 agrees at 10 bases. The CDR3 covers 14 residues. J lost 2 bases, V lost 6 bases, and 3 bases had no gene match. Per germline, CDR1 ENHRY and CDR2 SYGVKD. This chain's CDR3 is CAISQGQGQETQYF. The CDR3 DNA reads TGTGCCATCAGCCAGGGACAGGGGCAAGAGACCCAGTACTTC.

A few counts support this clonotype. The CDR3 is CSVEDPEAFF. The CDR3 bases are TGCAGCGTTGAAGACCCTGAAGCTTTCTTT. The genes are TRBV29-1 and TRBJ1-1, with no clear D. V gave up 0 bases and J gave up 6 bases, with 2 bases separating them. Germline V gives CDR1 SQVTM, CDR2 ANQGSEA. The CDR3 length is 10 residues.

The J gene is TRBJ1-1, the V gene TRBV12-3 or TRBV12-4, with D unresolved. The V gene lost 3 bases and the J gene lost 5 bases, with 10 bases spanning the gap. This CDR3 has 13 amino acids. CDR3 bases: TGTGCCAGCAGTTTTGAACTGTGGACTGAAGCTTTCTTT. It translates to CASSFELWTEAFF.

This clonotype was recorded a few times. The chain is built from TRBV6-2 or TRBV6-3 and TRBJ1-4; D is ambiguous. There are 13 residues in the CDR3. V shed 5 bases and J shed 5 bases, with 9 bases lying between them. Germline V gene data show CDR1 as MNHEY and CDR2 as SVGEGT. CDR3 amino acids: CASSRRWNEKLFF. CDR3 DNA: TGTGCCAGCAGTCGAAGGTGGAATGAAAAACTGTTTTTT.